What follows are 11 T cell receptor beta chains derived from one specimen sequenced in a study of T cells expressing NK-cell markers. With the 5' RACE reads reprocessed, TCRdb shows one record per CDR3 protein and no DNA. Its table lists over 250,000 distinct CDR3 sequences. The sample was blood T cells: a sorted CD56 or NKG2C T cell subset, CD4+ or CD8+ T cells, or bulk PBMC T cells (not recorded which). These TCRs come from a woman aged 18-70 years in good health.

This rearrangement joins TRBV14 to TRBJ1-2. Germline V gene sequence: CDR1 SGHDN, CDR2 FVKESK. CDR3 length equals 13 residues. The CDR3: CASSQGNHYGYTF.

The J gene is TRBJ2-7, the V gene TRBV5-1; TCRdb outputs TRBD2, but without DNA this stays unchecked. Germline V gene lookup returns CDR1 SGHRS and CDR2 YFSETQ. The CDR3 consists of 15 residues. CDR3: CASSLALAGGYEQYF.

The rearrangement links TRBV29-1 to TRBJ2-2. Germline lookup yields CDR1 SQVTM and CDR2 ANQGSEA. This CDR3 is built from 12 residues. CDR3 amino acids: CSGQLNTGELFF.

V and J are TRBV29-1 and TRBJ2-1; lacking DNA, the TRBD1 call made by TCRdb goes unchecked. Germline values: CDR1 SQVTM, CDR2 ANQGSEA. This CDR3 has 13 residues. CDR3: CSVGQGAYNEQFF.

This chain joins TRBV20-1 and TRBJ2-2. The CDR3 runs 15 residues. The germline V gene encodes CDR1 DFQATT and CDR2 SNEGSKA (reference sequence). The CDR3 sequence: CSAKEGTEITGELFF.

V and J are TRBV5-1 and TRBJ1-3. Germline assignment: CDR1 SGHRS and CDR2 YFSETQ. The CDR3 has 16 residues. CDR3: CASSLKDRSSGNTIYF. Full variable domain (rest looked up from reference TRBV5-1 and TRBJ1-3): KAGVTQTPRYLIKTRGQQVTLSCSPISGHRSVSWYQQTPGQGLQFLFEYFSETQRNKGNFPGRFSGRQFSNSRSEMNVSTLELGDSALYLCASSLKDRSSGNTIYFGEGSWLTVV.

The chain carries TRBV20-1 and TRBJ1-3; the D call from TCRdb, TRBD1, cannot be confirmed without DNA. Germline values: CDR1 DFQATT, CDR2 SNEGSKA (reference sequence). The CDR3 has 13 amino acids. The CDR3 protein is CSAAHGQGDTIYF.

The chain carries TRBV27 and TRBJ2-1; TCRdb gives TRBD1 as the D gene, but with no DNA this cannot be confirmed. Germline assignment: CDR1 MNHEY and CDR2 SMNVEV (reference sequence). The CDR3 sequence is 15 residues long. CDR3 sequence reads: CASPLTDKDYNEQFF.

The chain uses TRBV30 and TRBJ2-2; as DNA is missing, the TRBD2 call by TCRdb cannot be tested. CDR1 is GTSNPN, CDR2 SVGIG, per germline (reference sequence). The CDR3 is made up of 17 amino acids. The CDR3 loop reads CAWSPWTSGSWMGELFF.

The V call is TRBV5-1, the J call TRBJ1-6; the TCRdb D gene call, TRBD1, has no DNA to confirm it. The CDR3 spans 17 residues. Germline V gene lookup returns CDR1 SGHRS and CDR2 YFSETQ. CDR3 protein: CASSSIYRGGDYSPLHF.

This CDR3 reads CASSQNLAALGNEQFF. This chain connects TRBV7-2 to TRBJ2-1; TCRdb selects TRBD2, and the lack of DNA leaves this call unchecked. CDR3 length: 16 residues. CDR1 and CDR2 from the germline V gene are SGHTA and FQGNSA.